This is a list of T cell receptor beta chains from one sample in a study of blood T cell repertoires in COVID-19. Repertoires were generated with immunoSEQ multiplex PCR, while TCRdb's copy carries only in-frame clones and drops some. The table has 150,000 to 180,000 clones, over 75% seen once; the top ten hold 0.55% to 0.75%. Input material: peripheral blood. The receptors here all came from a man aged 60 to 75 with COVID-19, enrolled during active disease. CDR3s include the opening cysteine and the closing phenylalanine or tryptophan. D genes are given only for firm matches. Only some rows state a clone size, as once, few, many or a class for expanded clones.

size	V	length	D	J	DNA	CDR3
few	TRBV5-8	14	.	TRBJ2-2	TGTGCCAGCAGCTTGGATGCGGGCACCGGGGAGCTGTTTTTT	CASSLDAGTGELFF
.	TRBV27	14	TRBD2	TRBJ2-4	TGTGCCAGCAGTATTAGCGGGGGTAAAAACATTCAGTACTTC	CASSISGGKNIQYF
few	TRBV6-2/TRBV6-3	19	.	TRBJ1-5	TGTGCCAGCAGTTACGGGCTGGGATCGACTGGGAGGTCCAATCAGCCCCAGCATTTT	CASSYGLGSTGRSNQPQHF
.	TRBV4-1	15	TRBD2	TRBJ2-2	TGCGCCAGCAGCCAGCGGGGGGGCTCGTCCGGGGAGCTGTTTTTT	CASSQRGGSSGELFF
few	TRBV7-2	17	TRBD2	TRBJ2-1	TGTGCCAGCAGCTTAAAGACTAGCGGGGGGACCTACAATGAGCAGTTCTTC	CASSLKTSGGTYNEQFF
.	TRBV7-2	16	TRBD1	TRBJ2-7	TGTGCCAGCAGCTACAGGCCGGGACAGGGGGCCTACGAGCAGTACTTC	CASSYRPGQGAYEQYF
.	TRBV19	14	.	TRBJ1-5	TGTGCCAGTAGTATTCGGGGTGTCAATCAGCCCCAGCATTTT	CASSIRGVNQPQHF
few	TRBV11-3	16	TRBD2	TRBJ2-1	TGTGCCAGCAGCTTAGATCGTGGACTAGCGGGGAATGAGCAGTTCTTC	CASSLDRGLAGNEQFF
once	TRBV30	13	TRBD1	TRBJ1-2	TGTGCCTGCTGGGACAGATCTAACTATGGCTACACCTTC	CACWDRSNYGYTF
.	TRBV12-3/TRBV12-4	13	TRBD1	TRBJ1-1	TGTGCCAGCACCCTAGGACAGGTCACTGAAGCTTTCTTT	CASTLGQVTEAFF
once	TRBV5-8	15	TRBD2	TRBJ2-7	TGTGCCAGCAGCCCTGAGACTAGCGGGAGCCCTGAGCAGTACTTC	CASSPETSGSPEQYF
.	TRBV19	16	.	TRBJ1-5	TGTGCCAGTAGTATAGGGGGAGGGACGGCGAATCAGCCCCAGCATTTT	CASSIGGGTANQPQHF
.	TRBV12-3/TRBV12-4	13	.	TRBJ2-1	TGTGCCAGCAGTTTAGCGCGCGCGCATGAGCAGTTCTTC	CASSLARAHEQFF
.	TRBV7-2	12	.	TRBJ1-5	TGTGCCAGCAGCTTAAACAGTCAGCCCCAGCATTTT	CASSLNSQPQHF
.	TRBV6-6	14	.	TRBJ1-1	TGTGCCAGCAGTTACTCGGAGGGACGCACTGAAGCTTTCTTT	CASSYSEGRTEAFF
.	TRBV6-6	14	TRBD1	TRBJ1-5	TGTGCCAGCAGACGACAGGGTCTCGGTCAGCCCCAGCATTTT	CASRRQGLGQPQHF
.	TRBV7-2	15	TRBD1	TRBJ1-4	TGTGCCAGCAGCTTAGACTTGGGGACAGGGGAAAAACTGTTTTTT	CASSLDLGTGEKLFF
.	TRBV6-2/TRBV6-3	14	TRBD1	TRBJ1-1	TGTGCCAGCAGTTACTGGGACAGGGGCGCTGAAGCTTTCTTT	CASSYWDRGAEAFF
.	TRBV2	13	TRBD1	TRBJ1-2	TGTGCCAGCAGGGAGGACAGGACCGATGGCTACACCTTC	CASREDRTDGYTF
.	TRBV10-1	16	.	TRBJ2-1	TGCGCCAGCAGCCGCGTCCGTCGGAGCTCCTACAATGAGCAGTTCTTC	CASSRVRRSSYNEQFF
.	TRBV29-1	13	TRBD1	TRBJ1-1	TGCAGCGTTCAGACAGGGGGAGGTACTGAAGCTTTCTTT	CSVQTGGGTEAFF
.	TRBV3-1/TRBV3-2	16	.	TRBJ1-3	TGTGCCAGCAGCCAAGATTTGGCCCACTCTGGAAACACCATATATTTT	CASSQDLAHSGNTIYF
.	TRBV27	18	.	TRBJ2-2	TGTGCCAGCAGTTTCGGGTACCTTGATAGCGGGAACACCGGGGAGCTGTTTTTT	CASSFGYLDSGNTGELFF
.	TRBV7-2	15	TRBD1	TRBJ2-1	TGTGCCAGCAGCTCACAGGGGAGCCCCTACAATGAGCAGTTCTTC	CASSSQGSPYNEQFF
.	TRBV7-8	16	.	TRBJ1-5	TGTGCCAGCAGCTTAGAGCAGGGCTATAGCAATCAGCCCCAGCATTTT	CASSLEQGYSNQPQHF
.	TRBV6-4	15	TRBD1	TRBJ2-1	TGTGCCAGCAGTGACTCAGGACAGGGCCACAATGAGCAGTTCTTC	CASSDSGQGHNEQFF
.	TRBV5-1	14	.	TRBJ1-1	TGCGCCAGCAACCCGGGGTCTGGTTACACTGAAGCTTTCTTT	CASNPGSGYTEAFF
.	TRBV11-1	16	TRBD1	TRBJ1-3	TGTGCCAGCAGCTCCCGGGACAGGACGCACGGAAACACCATATATTTT	CASSSRDRTHGNTIYF
once	TRBV4-3	17	TRBD1	TRBJ1-3	TGCGCCAGCAGCCAAATCTGGACAGGGGGATCAGGAAACACCATATATTTT	CASSQIWTGGSGNTIYF
few	TRBV2	14	.	TRBJ1-4	TGTGCCAGCAGTAAGGGGGTGAGGGATGAAAAACTGTTTTTT	CASSKGVRDEKLFF
.	TRBV28	15	.	TRBJ2-7	TGTGCCAGCACCAGTCCGGGGGGCAACTCATACGAGCAGTACTTC	CASTSPGGNSYEQYF
few	TRBV27	12	.	TRBJ1-2	TGTGCCAGCAGTTCCAGGGTGGGTGGCTACACCTTC	CASSSRVGGYTF
.	TRBV7-9	15	.	TRBJ1-3	TGTGCCAGCAGCTTAGACAGATTCTCTGGAAACACCATATATTTT	CASSLDRFSGNTIYF
.	TRBV27	19	TRBD1	TRBJ2-7	TGTGCCAGCAGTTCCCCGTACCACGCCGGGACAGGGAATATCAACGAGCAGTACTTC	CASSSPYHAGTGNINEQYF